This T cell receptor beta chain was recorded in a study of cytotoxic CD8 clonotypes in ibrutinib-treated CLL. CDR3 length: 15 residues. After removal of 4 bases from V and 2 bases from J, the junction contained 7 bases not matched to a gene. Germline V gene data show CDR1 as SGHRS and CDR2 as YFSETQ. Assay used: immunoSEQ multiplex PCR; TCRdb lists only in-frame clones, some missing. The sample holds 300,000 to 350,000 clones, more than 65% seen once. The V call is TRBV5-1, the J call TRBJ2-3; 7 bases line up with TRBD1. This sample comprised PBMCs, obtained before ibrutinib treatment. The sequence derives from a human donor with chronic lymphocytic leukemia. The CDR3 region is CASSRRDRNTDTQYF. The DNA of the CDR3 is TGCGCCAGCAGCCGAAGGGACAGAAACACAGATACGCAGTATTTT.